This TCR beta chain was retrieved from a study of blood T cell repertoires in COVID-19 (dated by TCRdb to 2020 to 2022). As for the study more broadly: Recovered participants in ImmuneRACE Cohort 3 were defined by two consecutive negative NP/OP PCR tests, clearance by a healthcare professional, or resolution of symptoms. Samples from collaborators originated in the United States, Italy and Spain and spanned both the acute and convalescent phases of COVID-19. The prospective study material was composed of cDNA or gDNA derived from T cells, B-cell-depleted T cells, or PBMCs. Deeply sampled blood TCRbeta repertoires from subjects exposed to, actively infected with, or recovered from COVID-19 were included in the dataset. The repertoires were released in a freely available public database intended as a resource for research on the immune response to SARS-CoV-2. The samples were drawn from two sources: the first 160 participants of the ongoing ImmuneRACE study, and fewer than 1,500 subjects contributed by 6 global collaborators. The sample metadata nearly always contained a de-identified subject ID, COVID-19 status, age in years and sex. Where available, HLA class I and class II types were obtained from metadata supplied by the sample provider rather than from assay-based typing.

Participants in the prospective study were enrolled through a virtual design, were aged 18 to 89 years, and lived in 24 United States geographic areas. In the prospective study, cohorts were assigned on the basis of participant-reported clinical history obtained from a screening survey and a study questionnaire. Each participant in the prospective study had whole blood, serum and a nasopharyngeal or oropharyngeal swab collected by mobile phlebotomists. Over a roughly two-month period, participants in the prospective study had the option of providing additional blood draws and questionnaires. Blood samples from the prospective study were shipped frozen or at room temperature prior to DNA extraction. What the research found in general, with its limitations: The quantity of clinical and demographic metadata differed by source and by participant and was supplied without curation.

Worth noting for this clone: No cognate antigen has been identified for it. Base qualities are not provided; no much larger clone lies one nucleotide away.

TCRbeta CDR3 regions were amplified from genomic DNA by means of the immunoSEQ Assay, a bias-controlled multiplex PCR. Concerning the study's data processing: The number of nucleated cells in each sample was estimated from the amplification of reference gene primers within the assay. Sequence reads were collapsed and filtered to measure the absolute abundance of every unique TCRbeta CDR3 rearrangement. For each sample, productive Simpson clonality was calculated as the square root of Simpson's diversity index across productive rearrangements. Held by TCRdb, this immuneACCESS table contains in-frame sequences only and omits some clones. Under half of the omission traces to an unresolved V gene where checked; the cause of the rest is unknown. V and J calls plus clone size are reproduced from that table; the DNA served to infer D and trimming. The sample yields roughly 230,000 clones; more than 75% were counted once. Clones ranked in the top ten supply less than 8% of the sample.

The V and J ends are trimmed by 4 bases and 0 bases, leaving 8 bases between them. Including the terminal cysteine and phenylalanine, the CDR3 comprises 13 residues. Only CDR3 DNA is held: 39 bases, read in frame from base 1. CDR1 and CDR2, looked up from the germline V gene (reference sequence), are SGHNT and YYREEE. Sequenced input: PBMCs or T cells enriched from blood (not recorded which). This TCR was recovered from a man aged 25-45 years in a cohort exposed to, infected with or recovered from COVID-19 (not recorded which). Rearrangement joined TRBV5-4 to TRBJ2-7; a tentative D call is TRBD1 (6 bases match). Here the CDR3 is given as CASSPDSSYEQYF. The nucleotides are TGTGCCAGCAGCCCGGACAGCTCCTACGAGCAGTACTTC.